This T cell receptor beta chain was observed in a study of T cell changes during pregnancy in multiple sclerosis. CDR1 is MDHEN, CDR2 SYDVKM, per germline. The CDR3 is 15 amino acids. V was pared by 5 bases and J by 0 bases, with 14 bases between. Profiled with immunoSEQ multiplex PCR; TCRdb holds only in-frame clones, not every one. In the table there are approximately 100,000 clones, about 90% of which are singletons. The sequencing used peripheral blood, collected after pregnancy. The rearrangement uses TRBV28 and TRBJ2-7; tentatively, D is TRBD1 (5 bases). The sequence came from a female donor in good health, enrolled as a control in a pregnancy study. Written as DNA, the CDR3 is TGTGCCAGCAGTCTAAGGGGTGCAAGCTCCTACGAGCAGTACTTC. As protein: CASSLRGASSYEQYF.